The entry below describes one T cell receptor (beta chain). Clones were read by immunoSEQ multiplex PCR, and TCRdb kept only the in-frame ones, dropping some. The top ten clones hold about 0.39% of a sample with 2 million to 2.5 million clones, more than 85% of them seen once. The sample comes from a study of shared clonotypes between healthy human individuals. Looking at the study overall: Participating donors consisted of a couple of women and a few men aged 18 to 49. Each donor's CD4 naive and CD4 memory cells filled three plates apiece, CD8 naive two, and CD8 memory one.

Germline assignment: CDR1 LNHDA and CDR2 SQIVND (reference sequence). The CDR3 has 15 residues. Losses at the gene ends were 9 bases for V and 2 bases for J; bases not matched to a gene: 8. The receptor was derived from a man aged 18 to 30 in good health. Some clones in this sample may be carry-over from other donors' samples. The source material was naive CD4+ T cells from PBMCs. The subset is: CD45RA+ positively selected. The rearrangement joins TRBV19 to TRBJ2-7; 12 nucleotides agree with TRBD2. The CDR3 here is CASQRTSGTAYEQYF. The CDR3 nucleotides are TGTGCCAGCCAACGGACTAGCGGGACCGCCTACGAGCAGTACTTC. Full variable domain (outside the CDR3, taken from reference TRBV19 and TRBJ2-7): DGGITQSPKYLFRKEGQNVTLSCEQNLNHDAMYWYRQDPGQGLRLIYYSQIVNDFQKGDIAEGYSVSREKKESFPLTVTSAQKNPTAFYLCASQRTSGTAYEQYFGPGTRLTVT.